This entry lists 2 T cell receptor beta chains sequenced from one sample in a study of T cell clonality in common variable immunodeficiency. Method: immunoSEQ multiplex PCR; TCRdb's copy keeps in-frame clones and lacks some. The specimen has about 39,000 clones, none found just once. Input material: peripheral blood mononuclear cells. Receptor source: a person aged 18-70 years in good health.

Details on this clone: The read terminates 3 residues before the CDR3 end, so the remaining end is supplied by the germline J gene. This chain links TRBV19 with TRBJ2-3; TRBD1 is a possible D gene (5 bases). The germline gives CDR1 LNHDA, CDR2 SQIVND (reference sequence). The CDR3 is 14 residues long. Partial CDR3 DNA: TGTGCCAGTACCCCCACCAAGGGGAAAGAGACG. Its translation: CASTPTKGKET. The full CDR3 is CASTPTKGKETQYF.

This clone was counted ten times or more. The CDR3 region is CAISDAGGDTQYF. The sequenced CDR3 bases are TGTGCCATCAGTGATGCGGGGGGCGATACG. This rearrangement joins TRBV10-3 to TRBJ2-3; 8 bases fit TRBD2. The CDR3 end falls 3 residues outside the read, so it is completed with the germline J gene. CDR3 length equals 13 residues. V lost 3 bases to trimming and J lost 6 bases; unmatched junction nucleotides: 2. CDR1 and CDR2 from the germline V gene are ENHRY and SYGVKD.